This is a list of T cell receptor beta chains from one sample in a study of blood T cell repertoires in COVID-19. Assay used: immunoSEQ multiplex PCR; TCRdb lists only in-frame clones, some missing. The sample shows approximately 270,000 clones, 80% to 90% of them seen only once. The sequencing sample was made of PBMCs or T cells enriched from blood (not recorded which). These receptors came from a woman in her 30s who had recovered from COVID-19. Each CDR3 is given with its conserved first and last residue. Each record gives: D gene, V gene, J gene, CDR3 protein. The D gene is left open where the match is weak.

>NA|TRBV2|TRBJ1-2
CASAAGTGVDGYTF
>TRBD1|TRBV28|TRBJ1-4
CASSLGNLRGPRMGLFF
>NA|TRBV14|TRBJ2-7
CASSQVPTVATYEQYF
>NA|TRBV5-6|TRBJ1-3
CASSLRGSGNTIYF
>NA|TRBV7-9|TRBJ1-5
CASSAGAGNQPQHF
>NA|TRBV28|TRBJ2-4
CASSLGGAGKNIQYF
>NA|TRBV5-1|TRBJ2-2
CASSLVLGEAGELFF
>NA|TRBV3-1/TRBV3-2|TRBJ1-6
CASSPNRASPLHF
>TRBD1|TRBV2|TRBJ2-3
CASSARTGDDTQYF
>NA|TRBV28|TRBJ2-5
CASSFSPAGRQETQYF
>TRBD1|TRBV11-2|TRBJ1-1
CASSTGVEAFF
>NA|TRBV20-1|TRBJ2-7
CSADRSYEQYF
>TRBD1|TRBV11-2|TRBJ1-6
CASSPKGAGNSPLHF
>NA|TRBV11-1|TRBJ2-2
CASSLLRDIHTGELFF
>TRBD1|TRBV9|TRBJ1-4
CASSDGQGSEKLFF
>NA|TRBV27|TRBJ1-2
CASAPVGGVVYYGYTF
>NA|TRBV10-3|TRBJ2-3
CAISESRTSTDTQYF
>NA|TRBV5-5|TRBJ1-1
CASSLAPGATEAFF
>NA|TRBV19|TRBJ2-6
CASSISRSGANVLTF
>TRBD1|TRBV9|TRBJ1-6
CASSGQGSSYNSPLHF
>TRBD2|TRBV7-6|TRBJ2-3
CASSPRLARPSTPSTDTQYF
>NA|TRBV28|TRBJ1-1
CASSPAAEAFF
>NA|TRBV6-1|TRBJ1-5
CASSEGGVQPQHF
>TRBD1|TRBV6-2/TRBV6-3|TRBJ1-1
CASSSSGASSRGRDTEAFF
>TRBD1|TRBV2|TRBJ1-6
CASSTRQGTGSPLHF
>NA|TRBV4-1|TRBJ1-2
CASSFGQTRYGYTF
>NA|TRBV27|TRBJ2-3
CASRKGGHTDTQYF
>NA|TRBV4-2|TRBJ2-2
CASGTIRRDTGELFF
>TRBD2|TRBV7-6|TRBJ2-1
CASSLVPPRGGWDNEQFF
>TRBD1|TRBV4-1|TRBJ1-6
CASSQAYSGGAGRDSPLHF
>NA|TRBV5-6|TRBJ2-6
CASSLGHISGANVLTF
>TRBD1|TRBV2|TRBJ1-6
CASRGDRGISPLHF
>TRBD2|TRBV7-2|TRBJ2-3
CASSLRLAGGVLDTQYF
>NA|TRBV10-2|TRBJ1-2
CASSETETYGYTF
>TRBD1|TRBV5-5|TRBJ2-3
CASSLAGQGVQYF
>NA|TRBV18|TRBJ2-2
CASSPDRSSTGELFF
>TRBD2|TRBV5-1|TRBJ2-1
CANGTLHKREGVNEQFF
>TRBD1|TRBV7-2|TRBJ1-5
CASSGTGGNQPQHF
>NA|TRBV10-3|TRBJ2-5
CAISESGRETQYF
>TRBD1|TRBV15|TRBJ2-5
CATSRTGDQETQYF
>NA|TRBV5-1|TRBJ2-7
CASSLFGETYEQYF
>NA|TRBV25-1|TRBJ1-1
CASSEGSHTEAFF
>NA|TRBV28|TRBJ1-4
CASSFLYDRRPTNEKLFF
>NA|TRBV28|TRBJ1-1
CASSYNPDHTEAFF
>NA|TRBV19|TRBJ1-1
CASSMGGTNTEAFF
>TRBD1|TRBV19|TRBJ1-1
CASSWVDRDYTEAFF
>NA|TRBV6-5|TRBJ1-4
CASSYSTVLTNEKLFF
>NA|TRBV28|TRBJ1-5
CASSSPYQPQHF
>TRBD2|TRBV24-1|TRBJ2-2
CATSDATLAGGYTGELFF
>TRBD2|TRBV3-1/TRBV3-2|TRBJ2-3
CASSQPGLAGYTDTQYF
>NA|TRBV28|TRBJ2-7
CASSLGRDYEQYF
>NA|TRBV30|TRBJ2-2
CALALTGELFF
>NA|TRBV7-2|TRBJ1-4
CASSPQRVNEKLFF
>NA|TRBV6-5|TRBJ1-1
CASSYQNPGYDTEAFF
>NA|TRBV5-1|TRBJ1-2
CASSPKEPNYGYTF
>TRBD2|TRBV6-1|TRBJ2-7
CASSSLAGGTYEQYF